This TCR beta chain was obtained from a study of blood T cell repertoires in COVID-19. Study overall: Specimens from acute and convalescent COVID-19 originated in the United States, Italy and Spain. Sample material is recorded as cDNA or gDNA derived from T cells, B-cell-depleted T cells, or PBMCs.

Assay: immunoSEQ multiplex PCR; the TCRdb copy retains only in-frame clones and omits some. The data hold 330,000 or so clones, with more than 75% observed a single time. Sequencing was done on a sample of PBMCs or T cells enriched from blood (not recorded which). The TCR comes from a woman in her 30s who had recovered from COVID-19.

The chain's CDR3 is CASSQEGLAGVVGELFF. CDR3 DNA: TGCGCCAGCAGCCAGGAGGGACTAGCGGGAGTGGTAGGGGAGCTGTTTTTT. The chain uses TRBV5-1 and TRBJ2-2, with TRBD2 matching over 14 bases. With 4 bases clipped from V and 8 bases from J, the junction kept 10 bases outside the gene matches. This CDR3 has 17 amino acids. Germline V gives CDR1 SGHRS, CDR2 YFSETQ.